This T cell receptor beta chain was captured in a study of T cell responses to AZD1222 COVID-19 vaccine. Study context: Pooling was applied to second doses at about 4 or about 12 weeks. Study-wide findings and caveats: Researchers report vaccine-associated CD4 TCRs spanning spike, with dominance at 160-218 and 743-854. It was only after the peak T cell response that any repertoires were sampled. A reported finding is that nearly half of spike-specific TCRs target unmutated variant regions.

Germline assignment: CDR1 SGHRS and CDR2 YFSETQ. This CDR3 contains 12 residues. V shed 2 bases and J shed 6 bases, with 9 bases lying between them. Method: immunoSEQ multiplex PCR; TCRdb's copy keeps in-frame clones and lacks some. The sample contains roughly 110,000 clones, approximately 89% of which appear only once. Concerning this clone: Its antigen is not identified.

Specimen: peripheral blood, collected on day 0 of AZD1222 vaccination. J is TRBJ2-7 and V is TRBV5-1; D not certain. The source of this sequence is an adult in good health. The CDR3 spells CASSLQGPEQYF. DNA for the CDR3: TGCGCCAGCAGCTTACAAGGACCCGAGCAGTACTTC.